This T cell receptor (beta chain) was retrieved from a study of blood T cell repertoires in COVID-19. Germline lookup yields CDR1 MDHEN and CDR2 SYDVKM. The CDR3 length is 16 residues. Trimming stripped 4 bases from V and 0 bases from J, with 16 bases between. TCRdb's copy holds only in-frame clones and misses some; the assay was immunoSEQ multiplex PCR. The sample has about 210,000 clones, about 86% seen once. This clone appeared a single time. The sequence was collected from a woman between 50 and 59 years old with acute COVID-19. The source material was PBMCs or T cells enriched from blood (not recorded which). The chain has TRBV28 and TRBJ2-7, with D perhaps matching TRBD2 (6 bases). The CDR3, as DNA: TGTGCCAGCAGTTCCCCGGGGCGGGGAAGCTCCTACGAGCAGTACTTC. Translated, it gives CASSSPGRGSSYEQYF.